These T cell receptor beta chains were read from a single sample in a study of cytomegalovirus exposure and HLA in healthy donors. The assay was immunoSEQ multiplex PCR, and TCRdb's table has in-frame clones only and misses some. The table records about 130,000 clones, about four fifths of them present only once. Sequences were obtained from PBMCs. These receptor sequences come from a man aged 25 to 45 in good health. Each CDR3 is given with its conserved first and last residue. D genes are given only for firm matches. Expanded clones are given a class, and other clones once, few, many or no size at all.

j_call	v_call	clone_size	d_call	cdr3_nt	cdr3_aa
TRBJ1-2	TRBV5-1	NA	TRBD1	TGCGCCAGCAGACAGACAGGGTATGGCTACTCCTTC	CASRQTGYGYSF
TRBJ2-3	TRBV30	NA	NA	TGTGCCAGGGATAGGGGACTTTCTAGTGGCGCAGATACGCAGTATTTT	CARDRGLSSGADTQYF
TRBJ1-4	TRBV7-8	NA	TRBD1	TGTGCCAGCAGCTCGCGTGGACAGGGTGATGGGTCACCCCCGCGTCGGAAACTGTTTTTT	CASSSRGQGDGSPPRRKLFF
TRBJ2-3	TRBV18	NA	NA	TGTGCCAGCTCTCCCCCTCCTACAGATACGCAGTATTTT	CASSPPPTDTQYF
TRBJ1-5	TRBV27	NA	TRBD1	TGTGCCAGCAGGGACAGGGGGAATGGCAATCAGCCCCAGCATTTT	CASRDRGNGNQPQHF
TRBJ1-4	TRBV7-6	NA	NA	TGTGCCAGCAGCTTAAGTGGGGCGTCTAATGAAAAACTGTTTTTT	CASSLSGASNEKLFF
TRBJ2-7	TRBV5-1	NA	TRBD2	TGCGCCAGCAGCCAGGGACTAGCCGGCGAGCAGTACTTC	CASSQGLAGEQYF
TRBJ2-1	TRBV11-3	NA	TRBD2	TGTGCCAGCAGCTTTGGTAGCGGGGCCTACAATGAGCAGTTCTTC	CASSFGSGAYNEQFF
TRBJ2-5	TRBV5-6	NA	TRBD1	TGTGCCAGCAGCCTCGGGACAGGGAAGACCCAGTACTTC	CASSLGTGKTQYF
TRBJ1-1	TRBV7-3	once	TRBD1	TGTGCCAGCAGGAGACAGGGAGACACTGAAGCTTTCTTT	CASRRQGDTEAFF
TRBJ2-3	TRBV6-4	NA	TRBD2	TGTGCCAGCAGTGACTCTAGCGGGAGCGTCGCAGATACGCAGTATTTT	CASSDSSGSVADTQYF
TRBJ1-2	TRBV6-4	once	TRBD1	TGTGCCAGCGCTCCGGGACAGGGGAACTATGGCTACACCTTC	CASAPGQGNYGYTF
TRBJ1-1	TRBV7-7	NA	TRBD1	TGTGCTAGCAGCTTAGGGGGCAGGGAGGCTTCGAACACTGAAGCTTTCTTT	CASSLGGREASNTEAFF
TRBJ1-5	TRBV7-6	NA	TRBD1	TGTGCCAGCAGCTCAAGGACAGGGAGCTATAGCAATCAGCCCCAGCATTTT	CASSSRTGSYSNQPQHF
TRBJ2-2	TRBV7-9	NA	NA	TGTGCCAGCAGCTTAAATCGACTAGATGTCGGGGAGCTGTTTTTT	CASSLNRLDVGELFF
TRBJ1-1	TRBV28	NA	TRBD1	TGTGCCAGTCCCGGGACAGGGGGAATGAACACTGAAGCTTTCTTT	CASPGTGGMNTEAFF
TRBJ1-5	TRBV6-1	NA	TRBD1	TGTGCCAGCAGTGAACAGGGGGCCCAACAGCCCCAGCATTTT	CASSEQGAQQPQHF
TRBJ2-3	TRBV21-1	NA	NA	TGTGCCAGCAGCAAACCGAGACAGGGCAACACAGATACGCAGTATTTT	CASSKPRQGNTDTQYF
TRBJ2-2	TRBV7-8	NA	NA	TGTGCCAGCAGAGGGCGGGAAGGAGGCGGGGAGCTGTTTTTT	CASRGREGGGELFF
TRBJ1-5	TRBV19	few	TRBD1	TGTGCCAGTAAACCGGGACAGCTGGGTCAGCCCCAGCATTTT	CASKPGQLGQPQHF
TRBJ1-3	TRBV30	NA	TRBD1	TGTGCCTTCACAGGGGATGGAAACACCATATATTTT	CAFTGDGNTIYF
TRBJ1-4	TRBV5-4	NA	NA	TGTGCCAGCAGCCCCGGGACTCCCCGAACAAGTGAAAAACTGTTTTTT	CASSPGTPRTSEKLFF
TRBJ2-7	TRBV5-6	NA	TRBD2	TGTGCCAGCAGCCGACTAGCGGGAGGTACCTACGAGCAGTACTTC	CASSRLAGGTYEQYF
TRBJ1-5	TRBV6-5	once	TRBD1	TGTGCCAGCAGTTACTCGAGACAGGGGACCTACCCCCAGCATTTT	CASSYSRQGTYPQHF
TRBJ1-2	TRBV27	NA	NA	TGTGCCAGCAGTCCCCGGGAGGGCTATGGCTACACCTTC	CASSPREGYGYTF
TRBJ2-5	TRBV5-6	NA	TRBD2	TGTGCCAGCAGCGAAGCGGGAGGGGCGGAGACCCAGTACTTC	CASSEAGGAETQYF
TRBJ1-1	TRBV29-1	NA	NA	TGCAGCGTTGAAGTGTTGACAGAGAACACTGAAGCTTTCTTT	CSVEVLTENTEAFF
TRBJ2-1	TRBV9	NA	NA	TGTGCCAGCAGCGGGCCTGGCAATGAGCAGTTCTTC	CASSGPGNEQFF
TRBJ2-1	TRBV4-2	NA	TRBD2	TGTGCCAGCAGCCAAGAAATTTGGACTAGCGGTAGGAATGAGCAGTTCTTC	CASSQEIWTSGRNEQFF
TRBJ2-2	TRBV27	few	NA	TGTGCCAGAGAGTTACGGGATGGACGTTTGGTTTCCGGGGAGCTGTTTTTT	CARELRDGRLVSGELFF
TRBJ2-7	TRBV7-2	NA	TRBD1	TGTGCCAGCAGGGGGCGACAGGGGAGGTACGAGCAGTACTTC	CASRGRQGRYEQYF
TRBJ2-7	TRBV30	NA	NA	TGTGCCTGGAGTGTTCGAGACAGAGCCTACGAGCAGTACTTC	CAWSVRDRAYEQYF
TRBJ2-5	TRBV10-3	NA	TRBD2	TGTGCCATCAGTGAAATGCTAGCGGGGTACCAAGAGACCCAGTACTTC	CAISEMLAGYQETQYF
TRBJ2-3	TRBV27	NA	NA	TGTGCCAGCAGTTTTGGCGGAAGGACAGATACGCAGTATTTT	CASSFGGRTDTQYF
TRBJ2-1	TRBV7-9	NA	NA	TGTTCCAGCAGCTTAGGGGGAGGGAACAATGAGCAGTTCTTC	CSSSLGGGNNEQFF
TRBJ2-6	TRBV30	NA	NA	TGTGCCTGGAGAGAGTCAGGCGACTCTGGGGCCAACGTCCTGACTTTC	CAWRESGDSGANVLTF
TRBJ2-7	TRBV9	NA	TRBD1	TGTGCCAGCAGCCCTGGACAGGGAACCTACGAGCAGTACTTC	CASSPGQGTYEQYF
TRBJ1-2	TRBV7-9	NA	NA	TGTGCCAGCAGCCCCGCGGCTCTGGGGACATCTTTCGGCTACACCTTC	CASSPAALGTSFGYTF
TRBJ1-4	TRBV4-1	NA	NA	TGCGCCAGCAGCCAAGCGGCGGCTGGGACTAATGAAAAACTGTTTTTT	CASSQAAAGTNEKLFF
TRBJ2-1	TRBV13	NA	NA	TGTGCCAGCAGCTTAGATCCCCAAAGCGGCTCCTACAATGAGCAGTTCTTC	CASSLDPQSGSYNEQFF
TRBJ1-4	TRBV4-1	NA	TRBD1	TGCGCCAGCAGCCAAGGACAGGGTTCGGGTAATGAAAAACTGTTTTTT	CASSQGQGSGNEKLFF
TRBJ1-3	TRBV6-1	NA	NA	TGTGCCAGCAAGGTCGTACAGGGTGGAAACACCATATATTTT	CASKVVQGGNTIYF
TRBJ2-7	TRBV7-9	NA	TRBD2	TGTGCCAGCAGCTTGTTAGCGGGAGGCTCCTACGAGCAGTACTTC	CASSLLAGGSYEQYF
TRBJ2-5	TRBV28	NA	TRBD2	TGTGCCAGCACCCTTAGCGGGACAGAGACCCAGTACTTC	CASTLSGTETQYF
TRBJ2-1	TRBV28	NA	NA	TGTGCCACGGCTAGCCATGAGCAGTTCTTC	CATASHEQFF
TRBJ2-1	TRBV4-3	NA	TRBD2	TGCGCCAGCAGCCAGGGGCTAGCGGGAGCCGTTAGTGAGCAGTTCTTC	CASSQGLAGAVSEQFF
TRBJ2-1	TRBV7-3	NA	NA	TGTGCCAGCAGCTTTCAGATAAACAATGAGCAGTTCTTC	CASSFQINNEQFF
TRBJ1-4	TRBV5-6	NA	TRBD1	TGTGCCAGCAGCTTGGGGGACAGGGGCTTAGTTGAAAAACTGTTTTTT	CASSLGDRGLVEKLFF
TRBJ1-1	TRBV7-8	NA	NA	TGTGCCAGCAGCTCTCAGGGGAACACTGAAGCTTTCTTT	CASSSQGNTEAFF
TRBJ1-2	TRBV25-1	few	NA	TGTGCCAGCAGTGAACAGGGGCGCGGAAATGGCTACACCTTC	CASSEQGRGNGYTF
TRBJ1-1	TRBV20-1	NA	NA	TGCAGTGTTAGGCGGGATACTGAAGCTTTCTTT	CSVRRDTEAFF
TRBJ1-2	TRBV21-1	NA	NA	TGTGCCAGCAGCAAATACCGACCGGGAGCCTATGGCTACACCTTC	CASSKYRPGAYGYTF
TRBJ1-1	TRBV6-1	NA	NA	TGTGCCAGCAGTGAAGCGGGGGCGGGGAACACTGAAGCTTTCTTT	CASSEAGAGNTEAFF
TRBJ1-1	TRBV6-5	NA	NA	TGTGCCAGCAGTTACGGGGGGGTGGTTCCTGAAGCTTTCTTT	CASSYGGVVPEAFF
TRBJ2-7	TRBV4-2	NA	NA	TGTGCCAGCAGCCAAGATCGCGAGCGGGGACACTACGAGCAGTACTTC	CASSQDRERGHYEQYF
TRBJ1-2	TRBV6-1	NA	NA	TGTGCCAGCAGATTGGACGGAGGGTATGGCTACACCTTC	CASRLDGGYGYTF
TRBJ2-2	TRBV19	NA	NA	TGTGCCAGTAGTCCACCGACTGCCACCGGGGAGCTGTTTTTT	CASSPPTATGELFF